A selection of T cell receptor beta chains follows, all from one sample in a study of T-cell memory formation after mild COVID-19. TCRdb re-called the 5' RACE reads through MiXCR, storing one row per CDR3 protein. The sample gives roughly 450,000 distinct CDR3 sequences, about 18% of which show up once; 9% to 15% is in the top ten. Sequenced sample: PBMCs or a T cell subset sorted from them (not recorded which). The source of these receptors is an adult woman who had mild COVID-19 (a few samples of this study predate the infection). Cell type and time point are not known. Both conserved end residues are part of each CDR3. The order of the fields is clone size, CDR3 length, J gene, V gene, D gene, CDR3 protein, CDR3 DNA. The D gene is left open where the match is weak. Expanded clones are given a class, and other clones once, few, many or no size at all.

few 14 TRBJ2-1 TRBV6-5 . CASSSGGRRGEQFF TGTGCCAGCAGTTCCGGAGGTAGGCGCGGTGAGCAGTTCTTC
once 14 TRBJ2-7 TRBV20-1 . CSARGPLTGKEQYF TGCAGTGCGAGAGGACCGCTAACGGGGAAAGAGCAGTACTTC
. 11 TRBJ1-2 TRBV12-3/TRBV12-4 . CASRDTGGYTF TGTGCCAGCAGAGACACAGGAGGCTACACCTTC
. 16 TRBJ2-3 TRBV6-1 TRBD2 CASRLTSGTSTDTQYF TGTGCCAGCAGGTTGACTAGCGGGACGAGCACAGATACGCAGTATTTT
. 15 TRBJ2-2 TRBV4-3 TRBD2 CASSQDGLVAGELFF TGCGCCAGCAGCCAAGATGGACTAGTAGCCGGGGAGCTGTTTTTT
few 14 TRBJ2-1 TRBV20-1 TRBD2 CSAVGGSRINEQFF TGCAGTGCCGTGGGGGGGTCCCGAATCAATGAGCAGTTCTTC
few 10 TRBJ2-7 TRBV29-1 . CSVGTDIQYF TGCAGCGTTGGGACAGATATACAGTACTTC
few 11 TRBJ2-1 TRBV6-2/TRBV6-3 . CASRTGPREFF TGTGCCAGCAGAACGGGTCCTCGAGAGTTCTTC
. 13 TRBJ2-7 TRBV7-2 . CASSAGLDRGQYF TGTGCCAGCAGCGCGGGCCTAGACAGAGGGCAGTACTTC
few 16 TRBJ2-7 TRBV14 . CASSQEGGPRVAEQYF TGTGCCAGCAGCCAAGAAGGGGGACCGAGGGTCGCCGAGCAGTACTTC
many 13 TRBJ2-7 TRBV3-1 TRBD2 CASSRTSGYEQYF TGTGCCAGCAGCCGGACTAGCGGCTACGAGCAGTACTTC
. 11 TRBJ2-1 TRBV24-1 . CATSAIGEQFF TGTGCCACCAGTGCAATCGGTGAGCAGTTCTTC
few 13 TRBJ1-6 TRBV7-9 . CASSLEPGAPLHF TGTGCCAGCAGCTTAGAACCTGGGGCACCCCTCCACTTT
. 15 TRBJ2-3 TRBV12-1 . CASSFVRGYTDTQYF TGTGCCAGCAGCTTTGTTCGCGGCTACACAGATACGCAGTATTTT
few 15 TRBJ2-7 TRBV5-6 TRBD1 CASSLYRTGRYEQYF TGTGCCAGCAGCTTATACCGGACAGGGCGATACGAGCAGTACTTC
few 14 TRBJ1-2 TRBV2 . CASTLWRGLNGYTF TGTGCCAGCACCCTTTGGCGGGGTTTGAATGGCTACACCTTC
few 15 TRBJ1-3 TRBV7-2 TRBD1 CASRRQGGTGNTIYF TGTGCCAGCAGGCGACAGGGAGGAACTGGAAACACCATATATTTT
. 16 TRBJ1-2 TRBV7-6 . CASSSTSKGRPYGYTF TGTGCCAGCAGCTCAACCTCTAAAGGACGGCCCTATGGCTACACCTTC
. 14 TRBJ2-7 TRBV5-1 TRBD1 CASSLPGQGGEQYF TGCGCCAGCAGCCTACCGGGACAGGGGGGCGAGCAGTACTTC
. 17 TRBJ1-5 TRBV7-8 . CASSLGPWGVSNQPQHF TGTGCCAGCAGCTTAGGGCCCTGGGGGGTTAGCAATCAGCCCCAGCATTTT
many 15 TRBJ1-1 TRBV6-6 . CASSYSAGLNTEAFF TGTGCCAGCAGTTACTCGGCAGGGTTGAACACTGAAGCTTTCTTT
few 14 TRBJ1-3 TRBV6-1 . CASSEGFTTQPIYF TGTGCCAGCAGTGAAGGGTTTACTACCCAACCCATATATTTT
. 14 TRBJ2-1 TRBV9 TRBD1 CASSAPQGANEQFF TGTGCCAGCAGCGCACCACAGGGGGCAAATGAGCAGTTCTTC
. 15 TRBJ1-2 TRBV6-6 . CASSYSGWGNYGYTF TGTGCCAGCAGTTACTCGGGCTGGGGTAACTATGGCTACACCTTC
few 16 TRBJ1-3 TRBV6-5 . CASSPTGTPSGNTIYF TGTGCCAGCAGTCCGACGGGGACTCCCTCTGGAAACACCATATATTTT
many 17 TRBJ2-3 TRBV5-1 TRBD2 CASSLVAGLADSDTQYF TGCGCCAGCAGCTTGGTTGCAGGACTAGCGGATTCAGATACGCAGTATTTT
. 16 TRBJ2-2 TRBV9 . CASSVVSRPQTGELFF TGTGCCAGCAGCGTAGTTAGCCGACCGCAAACCGGGGAGCTGTTTTTT
. 16 TRBJ2-7 TRBV3-1 TRBD2 CASSHISGRGSYEQYF TGTGCCAGCAGCCATATTAGCGGGAGAGGATCCTACGAGCAGTACTTC
few 13 TRBJ2-7 TRBV18 TRBD1 CASSLQGANEQYF TGTGCCAGCTCTCTACAGGGGGCGAACGAGCAGTACTTC
. 14 TRBJ2-5 TRBV24-1 . CATSGGSQQETQYF TGTGCCACCAGTGGCGGGTCGCAGCAGGAGACCCAGTACTTC
. 15 TRBJ2-2 TRBV6-1 TRBD2 CASSHGTTNTGELFF TGTGCCAGCAGCCACGGGACTACGAACACCGGGGAGCTGTTTTTT
few 14 TRBJ2-3 TRBV6-6 . CASSYSIYTDTQYF TGTGCCAGCAGTTACTCGATCTACACAGATACGCAGTATTTT
. 17 TRBJ1-4 TRBV5-5 TRBD1 CASRMSFVRGANEKLFF TGTGCCAGCAGAATGTCCTTTGTCAGGGGGGCTAATGAAAAACTGTTTTTT
few 14 TRBJ2-5 TRBV3-1 TRBD2 CASSQDLAEETQYF TGTGCCAGCAGCCAAGATCTAGCGGAGGAGACCCAGTACTTC
few 14 TRBJ2-5 TRBV21-1 . CASSKGGAEETQYF TGTGCCAGCAGCAAAGGGGGGGCCGAAGAGACCCAGTACTTC
few 14 TRBJ2-7 TRBV29-1 . CSVSPGPFDYEQYF TGCAGCGTCTCACCGGGACCGTTCGACTACGAGCAGTACTTC
many 13 TRBJ2-1 TRBV12-3/TRBV12-4 . CASIREPYNEQFF TGTGCCAGCATTCGGGAGCCCTACAATGAGCAGTTCTTC
. 16 TRBJ2-7 TRBV7-9 TRBD2 CASSSNRLAGGEEQYF TGTGCCAGCAGCTCAAACCGACTAGCGGGGGGTGAAGAGCAGTACTTC
few 13 TRBJ2-2 TRBV4-1 . CASSLPMAGELFF TGCGCCAGCAGCCTTCCCATGGCCGGGGAGCTGTTTTTT
many 15 TRBJ1-5 TRBV5-1 TRBD1 CASSFAGQPHQPQHF TGCGCCAGCAGCTTCGCGGGACAGCCCCATCAGCCCCAGCATTTT
few 16 TRBJ2-3 TRBV6-5 . CASRTSGASSTDTQYF TGTGCCAGCAGAACATCGGGGGCCTCTAGCACAGATACGCAGTATTTT
. 15 TRBJ1-4 TRBV20-1 . CSAHPLGQGNEKLFF TGCAGTGCCCACCCCCTGGGGCAGGGTAATGAAAAACTGTTTTTT
. 16 TRBJ2-3 TRBV23-1 TRBD1 CASSYPGTGEWDTQYF TGCGCCAGCAGTTACCCCGGGACAGGGGAATGGGATACGCAGTATTTT
many 14 TRBJ2-3 TRBV23-1 . CATHLLWLTDTQYF TGCGCCACACATTTATTATGGCTCACAGATACGCAGTATTTT
. 15 TRBJ2-7 TRBV5-4 . CASSLEWGSSYEQYF TGTGCCAGCAGCTTGGAATGGGGGAGCTCCTACGAGCAGTACTTC
. 15 TRBJ2-7 TRBV19 TRBD2 CASSIGTSGSREQYF TGTGCCAGTAGTATAGGAACTAGCGGGAGCCGCGAGCAGTACTTC
. 15 TRBJ2-5 TRBV27 . CASSLSPREGETQYF TGTGCCAGCAGTTTATCGCCCAGGGAAGGGGAGACCCAGTACTTC
few 17 TRBJ2-5 TRBV15 TRBD1 CATSRDLQGARMETQYF TGTGCCACCAGCAGAGATCTCCAGGGGGCAAGGATGGAGACCCAGTACTTC